These 17 T cell receptor beta chains were sequenced from one sample in a study of blood T cell repertoires in COVID-19. The data were produced by immunoSEQ multiplex PCR, yet TCRdb's version contains in-frame clones alone and is incomplete. The sample lists 350,000 to 400,000 clones, 80% to 90% occurring once. The specimen was peripheral blood. The origin of the receptors is a woman aged 60-70 years with COVID-19, enrolled during active disease.

The chain has TRBV4-2 and TRBJ2-7; no firm D call. V lost 0 bases and J lost 5, with 8 bases in between. The CDR3 sequence is 13 residues long. Per germline, CDR1 LGHNA and CDR2 YNFKEQ. The CDR3 here is CASSQESQDEQYF. CDR3 coding DNA: TGTGCCAGCAGCCAAGAAAGCCAGGACGAGCAGTACTTC.

This clone was detected only once. The chain couples TRBV4-1 to TRBJ1-2, with TRBD1 matching over 8 bases. The length of the CDR3 is 14 residues. CDR1 and CDR2 (germline): MGHRA, YSYEKL. V lost 6 bases and J lost 6; bases outside the gene matches: 9. CDR3 DNA sequence: TGCGCCAGCAGTCTCGACAGGGGAAGGGATGGCTACACCTTC. It specifies CASSLDRGRDGYTF.

This clone turned up a few times. The CDR3 nucleotides are TGTGCCAGCTCACCAGGACTAGCGCCCTACAATGAGCAGTTCTTC. Translation: CASSPGLAPYNEQFF. This sequence joins TRBV18 and TRBJ2-1, with 9 bases aligning to TRBD2. Germline V gene data show CDR1 as KGHSH and CDR2 as LQKENI. V lost 2 bases, J lost 2 bases, and 1 base stayed unmatched. This CDR3 is built from 15 residues.

The genes are TRBV27 and TRBJ2-4, with 10 bases aligning to TRBD1. From germline, CDR1 is MNHEY and CDR2 SMNVEV (reference sequence). The junction had 7 bases not matched to a gene; V was cut back by 5 bases and J by 0 bases. The CDR3 has 17 amino acids. CDR3 amino acids: CASSPGQGTVAKNIQYF. CDR3 nucleotides: TGTGCCAGCAGTCCGGGACAGGGGACGGTAGCCAAAAACATTCAGTACTTC.

Details on this clone: In the same sample, other DNA sequences code for this CDR3. The V call is TRBV5-1, the J call TRBJ2-5, with TRBD1 as a possible D gene (5 bases). Germline values: CDR1 SGHRS, CDR2 YFSETQ. V was cut by 0 bases and J by 5 bases, with 8 bases left in between. The CDR3 has 13 residues. The CDR3 loop reads CASSLGGAETQYF. CDR3 in DNA: TGCGCCAGCAGCTTGGGGGGCGCGGAGACCCAGTACTTC.

The genes are TRBV19 and TRBJ2-2; TRBD1 matches at 10 bases. The CDR3 spans 16 residues. V lost 9 bases to trimming and J lost 4 bases; unmatched junction nucleotides: 11. The germline CDR1 and CDR2 sequences are LNHDA and SQIVND (reference sequence). CDR3 region: CASHQGTGAGTGELFF. In DNA form, the CDR3 reads TGTGCCAGCCATCAAGGGACAGGGGCAGGCACCGGGGAGCTGTTTTTT.

This clone was observed a single time. The rearrangement links TRBV7-2 to TRBJ2-2; TRBD2 matches at 9 bases. The CDR3 has 16 residues. Losses at the gene ends were 2 bases for V and 1 base for J; bases not matched to a gene: 2. Germline CDR1 reads SGHTA; CDR2 reads FQGNSA. This CDR3 is CASSLRLAVNTGELFF. The CDR3 nucleotides are TGTGCCAGCAGCTTAAGACTAGCGGTGAACACCGGGGAGCTGTTTTTT. The variable domain in full, with the rest retrieved from reference TRBV7-2 and TRBJ2-2, is GAGVSQSPSNKVTEKGKDVELRCDPISGHTALYWYRQSLGQGLEFLIYFQGNSAPDKSGLPSDRFSAERTGGSVSTLTIQRTQQEDSAVYLCASSLRLAVNTGELFFGEGSRLTVL.

In DNA, the CDR3 is TGTGCCAGCAGCTTAGAAACAGGGGCCTTCCGCTATGGCTACACCTTC. Translated, it gives CASSLETGAFRYGYTF. The rearrangement joins TRBV13 to TRBJ1-2; 7 bases agree with TRBD1. V shed 1 base and J 4 bases; nucleotides not matched to a gene: 9. Germline V gives CDR1 PRHDT, CDR2 FYEKMQ (reference sequence). The CDR3 covers 16 residues.

The V and J genes are TRBV4-1 and TRBJ2-7; 7 nucleotides agree with TRBD1. CDR1 and CDR2 from the germline V gene are MGHRA and YSYEKL. The CDR3 is 14 amino acids. The V gene end was trimmed by 6 bases and the J gene end by 4 bases; junction bases not matched to a gene: 9. DNA for the CDR3: TGCGCCAGCAGTCAGACAGGGCTTATATACGAGCAGTACTTC. Its protein product is CASSQTGLIYEQYF.

The chain carries TRBV5-1 and TRBJ2-2; D is possibly TRBD2 (5 bases). The CDR3 has 14 residues. CDR1 SGHRS and CDR2 YFSETQ come from the germline V gene. V shed 7 bases and J shed 4 bases, with 14 bases lying between them. CDR3 coding DNA: TGCGCCAGCCTTCCCCCGGGGAGCACCGGGGAGCTGTTTTTT. It codes for CASLPPGSTGELFF.

The V and J genes are TRBV7-2 and TRBJ2-1, with D possibly being TRBD2 (5 bases). The CDR3 runs 15 residues. CDR1 and CDR2 (germline): SGHTA, FQGNSA. V lost 4 bases, J lost 0 bases, and 10 bases lay in between. The DNA for the CDR3 is TGTGCCAGCAGCTCCCTAGCTACCTCCTACAATGAGCAGTTCTTC. It encodes CASSSLATSYNEQFF.

This chain joins TRBV6-5 and TRBJ2-7; 9 bases match TRBD1. This CDR3 has 14 amino acids. CDR1 MNHEY and CDR2 SVGAGI come from the germline V gene. V lost 5 bases and J lost 0; bases outside the gene matches: 2. CDR3 coding DNA: TGTGCCAGCAGTCGGACAGGGGACTCCTACGAGCAGTACTTC. Residues: CASSRTGDSYEQYF.

The chain combines TRBV3-1 (or the pseudogene TRBV3-2) with TRBJ2-2, with D maybe TRBD2 (6 bases). This CDR3 spans 14 amino acids. The germline V gene has CDR1 LGHDT and CDR2 YNNKEL (reference sequence). V was trimmed by 1 base and J by 7 bases, leaving 10 bases between them. DNA for the CDR3: TGTGCCAGCAGCCAAGGCGGGGCGGGCGGGGAGCTGTTTTTT. Translation: CASSQGGAGGELFF.

The rearrangement uses TRBV7-9 and TRBJ1-1; the D is unclear. V was shortened by 7 bases and J by 2 bases, with 11 bases between the two germline ends. This CDR3 has 13 amino acids. Germline V lookup: CDR1 SEHNR, CDR2 FQNEAQ (reference sequence). CDR3 in DNA: TGTGCCAGCAACTGGAGGGAAAACACTGAAGCTTTCTTT. The encoded protein is CASNWRENTEAFF.

This chain links TRBV5-1 with TRBJ2-7; tentative D call: TRBD2 (7 bases). Between the trimmed V and J ends, which lost 6 bases and 0 bases, there was a span of 25 bases. Germline V gene sequence: CDR1 SGHRS, CDR2 YFSETQ. The CDR3 has 18 residues. CDR3 residues: CASTRGGYPLHTSYEQYF. DNA of the CDR3: TGCGCCAGCACTAGGGGGGGATACCCTTTACACACCTCCTACGAGCAGTACTTC.

V and J are TRBV7-2 and TRBJ2-2; 10 nucleotides agree with TRBD1. CDR1 is SGHTA, CDR2 FQGNSA, per germline. There are 12 residues in the CDR3. The CDR3 reads CLTGGGTGELFF. CDR3 sequence (DNA): TGTCTGACAGGGGGCGGCACCGGGGAGCTGTTTTTT.

This chain uses TRBV11-2 with TRBJ2-1, with a weak D call TRBD1 (5 bases). The CDR3 covers 14 residues. The germline gives CDR1 SGHAT, CDR2 FQNNGV. Trimming pared 0 bases from V and 7 bases from J, leaving 10 bases between. The CDR3 loop is CASSLDSGLNEQFF. Here the CDR3 DNA reads TGTGCCAGCAGCTTAGATTCAGGGTTAAATGAGCAGTTCTTC.